This passage covers 6 T cell receptor beta chains from one sample sequenced in a study of cytomegalovirus exposure and HLA in healthy donors. PCR was performed using 60 Vbeta and 13 Jbeta primers. Produced via immunoSEQ multiplex PCR; TCRdb's table is partial and in-frame only. The table has roughly 100,000 clones, 83% seen once. Sequenced material: PBMCs. All receptors derive from a young man in good health and CMV-seronegative.

The rearrangement joins TRBV5-4 to TRBJ1-1; D is unresolved. The CDR3 is made up of 13 amino acids. Trimming left V 7 bases short and J 1 base short, with 11 bases between. CDR1 and CDR2 (germline): SGHNT, YYREEE (reference sequence). The CDR3 bases are TGTGCCAGCCCACTGTCGGGGAACACTGAAGCTTTCTTT. Translation: CASPLSGNTEAFF.

The chain carries TRBV11-2 and TRBJ2-7; tentatively, D is TRBD2 (6 bases). Germline V lookup: CDR1 SGHAT, CDR2 FQNNGV. V lost 3 bases to trimming and J lost 5 bases, with 11 bases between them. This CDR3 comprises 13 residues. The CDR3 reads CASSFRWEDEQYF. The CDR3 region has the DNA TGTGCCAGCAGCTTTAGATGGGAGGACGAGCAGTACTTC.

This sequence joins TRBV7-9 and TRBJ1-1, with D perhaps matching TRBD1 (5 bases). Looked up from germline, CDR1 is SEHNR and CDR2 is FQNEAQ (reference sequence). V was pared by 3 bases and J by 2 bases, with 10 bases between. There are 14 residues in the CDR3. In DNA form, the CDR3 reads TGTGCCAGCAGCTTCCCAGGGAAAAACACTGAAGCTTTCTTT. It yields the protein CASSFPGKNTEAFF.

The rearrangement joins TRBV7-2 to TRBJ1-5; D gene ambiguous. There are 16 residues in the CDR3. CDR1 SGHTA and CDR2 FQGNSA come from the germline V gene. V gave up 1 base and J gave up 2 bases, with 12 bases separating them. The CDR3 DNA sequence: TGTGCCAGCAGCTTAGTTCCCGGGATGGGCAATCAGCCCCAGCATTTT. Protein sequence: CASSLVPGMGNQPQHF.

V and J are TRBV27 and TRBJ2-7, with D unresolved. V shed 7 bases and J shed 4 bases, with 20 bases lying between them. The CDR3 totals 15 residues. Germline values: CDR1 MNHEY, CDR2 SMNVEV (reference sequence). The CDR3 loop reads CASMKKQKAAYEQYF. In DNA, the CDR3 is TGTGCCAGCATGAAAAAGCAGAAGGCGGCATACGAGCAGTACTTC.

For the CDR3, the DNA is TGTGCCAGCAGCTTGTATTTGGGACTGAACACCGGGGAGCTGTTTTTT. Translated: CASSLYLGLNTGELFF. The chain uses TRBV5-6 and TRBJ2-2; perhaps TRBD2 as D (6 bases). The V end lost 1 base, the J end lost 1 base, and 11 bases lay between the germline ends. Germline values: CDR1 SGHDT, CDR2 YYEEEE. This CDR3 is 16 amino acids long.